A selection of T cell receptor beta chains follows, all from one sample in a study of cytomegalovirus exposure and HLA in healthy donors. Profiled with immunoSEQ multiplex PCR; TCRdb holds only in-frame clones, not every one. Of approximately 170,000 clones listed, around 80% are singletons. Sequences were obtained from PBMCs. All receptors come from a boy between 2 and 10 years old in good health and CMV-seronegative. Both conserved end residues are part of each CDR3.

TRBV27	TRBJ1-2	CASSGGGRSYGYTF
TRBV29-1	TRBJ1-2	CSVEVGGPYGYTF
TRBV4-3	TRBJ2-6	CASSQDRVIYGANVLTF
TRBV30	TRBJ2-7	CAWSNRVDFFYEQYF
TRBV11-2	TRBJ2-2	CASSSLTSRQGALTGELFF
TRBV6-5	TRBJ1-1	CASSSRGDLTEVFF
TRBV5-1	TRBJ1-1	CASSLGREAGWIF
TRBV7-7	TRBJ2-2	CASSSDRSTGELFF
TRBV7-9	TRBJ1-1	CASSYGTGRTEAFF
TRBV5-6	TRBJ1-5	CASSLGGSREPQHF
TRBV6-5	TRBJ1-2	CASRTGQIFNYGYTF
TRBV4-2	-	CASSQGGGDSSYEQYF
TRBV4-2	TRBJ2-1	CASSQEGLAYEQFF
TRBV7-2	TRBJ2-3	CASSSQLGFTDTQYF
TRBV9	TRBJ2-2	CASSARASPGLNTGELFF
TRBV29-1	TRBJ2-1	CSVEGRNTNEQFF
TRBV5-1	TRBJ1-6	CASSFRLGGYNSPLHF
TRBV4-1	TRBJ2-1	CASSQALAGGINEQFF
TRBV29-1	TRBJ2-3	CSVELNRGGLSSDTQYF
TRBV2	TRBJ2-3	CASSDTSGGGTDTQYF
TRBV20-1	TRBJ2-1	CSARVRGEQFF
TRBV11-2	TRBJ2-3	CASSLVGGARTDTQYF
TRBV6-1	TRBJ2-7	CASRSVSPPYEQYF